A selection of T cell receptor beta chains follows, all from one sample in a study of blood T cell repertoires in COVID-19. TCRdb's table, derived via immunoSEQ multiplex PCR, lists solely in-frame clones and lacks some. This sample yields approximately 94,000 clones, of which 85% to 90% are seen a single time; less than 6% belongs to the top ten. The sample consisted of peripheral blood. These receptors were obtained from a woman of 80 years or more with active COVID-19. CDR3s include the opening cysteine and the closing phenylalanine or tryptophan. The D gene is left open where the match is weak. Where a row states a size, it is once, few, many or the class of an expanded clone; other rows omit it.

abundance	j_gene	d_gene	v_gene	CDR3nt	CDR3aa
-	TRBJ1-5	TRBD1	TRBV5-3	TGTGCCAGAAGCCCGGGACAGGAATGGTTGAATCAGCCCCAGCATTTT	CARSPGQEWLNQPQHF
-	TRBJ2-1	-	TRBV27	TGTGCCAGCAGTTTACGGAGCTCCTACAATGAGCAGTTCTTC	CASSLRSSYNEQFF
-	TRBJ2-7	TRBD2	TRBV6-5	TGTGCCAGTACACGACTAGCGGGATCCTACGAGCAGTACTTC	CASTRLAGSYEQYF
-	TRBJ2-3	-	TRBV19	TGTGCCAGTAGTATAGGGCTTAGCACAGATACGCAGTATTTT	CASSIGLSTDTQYF
once	TRBJ1-2	TRBD1	TRBV7-2	TGTGCCAGCAGCTTAGGTGGACAGGGGGGTGGCTACACCTTC	CASSLGGQGGGYTF
-	TRBJ1-1	-	TRBV4-3	TGCGCCAGCAGCCCCGACGGGGGAAAAACTGAAGCTTTCTTT	CASSPDGGKTEAFF
-	TRBJ2-1	-	TRBV7-9	TGTGCCAGCAGCCGGAGGCGGGCCCCTGGAGGGGATGAGCAGTTCTTC	CASSRRRAPGGDEQFF
-	TRBJ2-3	TRBD2	TRBV6-5	TGTGCCAGCAGTCCCACTACGGGAGGGAGAGATACGCAGTATTTT	CASSPTTGGRDTQYF
once	TRBJ2-1	TRBD2	TRBV6-1	TGTGCCAGCAGTGATAAGGACGGGGGGGCCTACAATGAGCAGTTCTTC	CASSDKDGGAYNEQFF
once	TRBJ2-3	-	TRBV10-3	TGTGCCATCAGGGTGCTGGGAGGCACAGATACGCAGTATTTT	CAIRVLGGTDTQYF
-	TRBJ1-1	TRBD1	TRBV10-3	TGTGCCATCAATCCCGGGACAGTTATGGGTGAAGCTTTCTTT	CAINPGTVMGEAFF
-	TRBJ2-3	TRBD2	TRBV3-1/TRBV3-2	TGTGCCAGCAGCCAGGTAACTAGCGGGAGAACAGATACGCAGTATTTT	CASSQVTSGRTDTQYF
once	TRBJ2-1	-	TRBV7-9	TGTGCCAGCAGCCCTAATTGGTCTGGCAATGAGCAGTTCTTC	CASSPNWSGNEQFF
few	TRBJ2-5	-	TRBV3-1/TRBV3-2	TGTGCCAGCAGCCAAGTACCAGGGCAAGAGACCCAGTACTTC	CASSQVPGQETQYF
-	TRBJ2-3	TRBD2	TRBV5-4	TGTGCCAGCAGCGGTGGACTAGCCGATAGCACAGATACGCAGTATTTT	CASSGGLADSTDTQYF
-	TRBJ2-7	TRBD2	TRBV18	TGTGCCAGCTCAGCTCTAGCGGGAGGGTACCGGGAGCAGTACTTC	CASSALAGGYREQYF
once	TRBJ2-7	TRBD2	TRBV30	TGTGCCTGGAGTGCCCGTTCGGGGGGGGGTAGCTACGAGCAGTACTTC	CAWSARSGGGSYEQYF
once	TRBJ2-5	TRBD1	TRBV7-2	TGTGCCAGCAGCTTAGCGTTTATAGGGGACAGGGCGCAAGAGACCCAGTACTTC	CASSLAFIGDRAQETQYF
once	TRBJ2-7	TRBD2	TRBV19	TGTGCCAGTAGTCTAGCGGGAGCGTTCTACGAGCAGTACTTC	CASSLAGAFYEQYF
once	TRBJ1-3	TRBD1	TRBV29-1	TGCAGCGTTGAAGAGACAGGGACTGGAAACACCATATATTTT	CSVEETGTGNTIYF
-	TRBJ1-1	TRBD1	TRBV10-3	TGTGCCATCAGTGAGTCGAAGGACAGGGGCGCTGAAGCTTTCTTT	CAISESKDRGAEAFF
once	TRBJ2-1	TRBD2	TRBV19	TGTGCCAGTAGAACTAGCGGGAGTAGATATGAGCAGTTCTTC	CASRTSGSRYEQFF
-	TRBJ2-2	TRBD2	TRBV10-3	TGTGCCATCAGTGCCTCCGGGAGGGGTGGCACCGGGGAGCTGTTTTTT	CAISASGRGGTGELFF
-	TRBJ1-4	TRBD1	TRBV6-5	TGTGCCAGCAGCTTACAGGGGGCGGGTGAAAAACTGTTTTTT	CASSLQGAGEKLFF
-	TRBJ1-1	-	TRBV12-5	TGTGCTAGTGGTTTGGGGGCGGGAGGAGCTTTCTTT	CASGLGAGGAFF
once	TRBJ2-5	-	TRBV6-2/TRBV6-3	TGTGCCAGCAGTTACGTTCCCACTAGTATGAGTGAGACCCAGTACTTC	CASSYVPTSMSETQYF
-	TRBJ2-1	TRBD2	TRBV9	TGTGCCAGCAGCGTAGGCGTTGCCAGCGGGAATAATGAGCAGTTCTTC	CASSVGVASGNNEQFF
once	TRBJ1-5	TRBD1	TRBV5-1	TGCGCCAGCAGCTTGGCAGGGGGGAACAATCAGCCCCAGCATTTT	CASSLAGGNNQPQHF
-	TRBJ1-6	-	TRBV3-1/TRBV3-2	TGTGCCAGCAACCAAGGAGACACCGATAATTCACCCCTCCACTTT	CASNQGDTDNSPLHF
-	TRBJ2-2	TRBD1	TRBV2	TGTGCCAAAACAACAGGGGCCGGGGAGCTGTTTTTT	CAKTTGAGELFF
-	TRBJ2-2	-	TRBV5-6	TGTGCCAGCAGCTTAGCAGGGTTTGGGGAGCTGTTTTTT	CASSLAGFGELFF
-	TRBJ1-1	-	TRBV19	TGTGTCGTGGCGGGTCGGGCTGAAGCTTTCTTT	CVVAGRAEAFF
-	TRBJ2-5	TRBD2	TRBV7-9	TGTGCCAGCAGCTTAGCCCCGACTAGCGTGGAGACCCAGTACTTC	CASSLAPTSVETQYF
-	TRBJ2-1	-	TRBV11-2	TGTGCCAGCAGCCGTTGGAGAAATGAGCAGTTCTTC	CASSRWRNEQFF
-	TRBJ2-7	TRBD1	TRBV7-9	TGTGCCAGCATTCCCTCCGGGACAGGCATCAACGAGCAGTACTTC	CASIPSGTGINEQYF
-	TRBJ2-7	TRBD2	TRBV5-5	TGTGCCAGCAGCCTCGCCCATTCAGAGCGGGACCACGAGCAGTACTTC	CASSLAHSERDHEQYF
-	TRBJ2-6	-	TRBV21-1	TGTGCCAGCAGCAAAGACGCCCCGTGGCCGCTAGGCTCTGGGGCCAACGTCCTGACTTTC	CASSKDAPWPLGSGANVLTF
-	TRBJ2-7	TRBD1	TRBV5-1	TGCGCCAGCAGCAAAGGACAGGGGATGTCCTACGAGCAGTACTTC	CASSKGQGMSYEQYF
-	TRBJ2-1	-	TRBV7-3	TGTGCCAGCAGCTCGCATCTCGGAGCTGGGAATGAGCAGTTCTTC	CASSSHLGAGNEQFF
once	TRBJ2-2	TRBD2	TRBV19	TGTGCCAGTAGTATAAGGGGACTAGCGGGAGGCTATCGCACCGGGGAGCTGTTTTTT	CASSIRGLAGGYRTGELFF
-	TRBJ2-7	TRBD2	TRBV11-3	TGTGCCAGCAGCCAACAAGCGGGAGACGAGCAGTACTTC	CASSQQAGDEQYF
-	TRBJ2-5	TRBD1	TRBV18	TGTGCCAGCTCACGAACCGGGACAGGGACTTCGGAGACCCAGTACTTC	CASSRTGTGTSETQYF
-	TRBJ1-1	TRBD1	TRBV10-3	TGTGCCATCAGTACAGGGGAAACTGAAGCTTTCTTT	CAISTGETEAFF
once	TRBJ2-5	-	TRBV6-5	TGTGCCAGCAGTTATGGGACATTAGGGCAAGAGACCCAGTACTTC	CASSYGTLGQETQYF
-	TRBJ2-2	-	TRBV21-1	TGTGCCAGCAGCAACTTCAAAGGGCGGGACAGGGGGCCCTCGGACACCGGGGAGCTGTTTTTT	CASSNFKGRDRGPSDTGELFF
once	TRBJ1-2	-	TRBV6-6	TGTGCCAGCAGTTGGGAGAACTATGGCTACACCTTC	CASSWENYGYTF
-	TRBJ2-3	TRBD2	TRBV15	TGTGCCACCAGCTTGGGACTAGCGGGGCGAGATACGCAGTATTTT	CATSLGLAGRDTQYF
-	TRBJ2-3	TRBD2	TRBV3-1/TRBV3-2	TGTGCCAGCAGCCAAGAGGTAGCGGGAGGATACACAGATACGCAGTATTTT	CASSQEVAGGYTDTQYF
-	TRBJ2-7	TRBD2	TRBV19	TGTGCCAGTAAAGTTGAGGCTAGCGGGACCTACGAGCAGTACTTC	CASKVEASGTYEQYF
-	TRBJ2-1	TRBD2	TRBV7-9	TGTGCCAGCAGCAGAGGGACTAGCGGCGCGTCGGCTGAGGGGGAGCAGTTCTTC	CASSRGTSGASAEGEQFF
-	TRBJ2-1	TRBD2	TRBV14	TGTGCCAGCAGCCAACCCGGGACTAGCGGGCCGAAAGCCTACAATGAGCAGTTCTTC	CASSQPGTSGPKAYNEQFF
-	TRBJ1-5	-	TRBV12-3/TRBV12-4	TGTGCCAGCAGTTTAGAACACCTCCAGCCCCAGCATTTT	CASSLEHLQPQHF
-	TRBJ2-7	-	TRBV2	TGTGCCAGCAGTGGTTCCGGCAGGTCTCCCTACGAGCAGTACTTC	CASSGSGRSPYEQYF